The sequence of this TCR beta chain was determined in a study of blood T cell repertoires in COVID-19. CDR3 length: 13 residues. The germline V gene has CDR1 SGHKS and CDR2 YYEKEE (reference sequence). The V end lost 6 bases, the J end lost 0 bases, and 7 bases lay between the germline ends. Libraries were prepared by immunoSEQ multiplex PCR; TCRdb keeps only in-frame clonotypes and omits some of them. Of around 78,000 clones listed, around 90% are singletons. The sequence derives from a man in his fifties or sixties with active COVID-19. Sequencing was performed on peripheral blood. J is TRBJ1-3 and V is TRBV5-5; D not certain. The CDR3 here is CASTRSSGNTIYF. The CDR3 DNA is TGTGCCAGCACCCGGAGCTCTGGAAACACCATATATTTT.